This T cell receptor beta chain was observed in a study of blood T cell repertoires in COVID-19. As for the study in general: The United States, Italy and Spain provided the acute and convalescent COVID-19 samples.

Libraries were prepared by immunoSEQ multiplex PCR; TCRdb keeps only in-frame clonotypes and omits some of them. The sample yields 200,000 to 250,000 clones, 84% seen once. This clone was picked up a small number of times. Germline V gene lookup returns CDR1 MNHEY and CDR2 SVGAGI. V dropped 2 bases and J dropped 1 base, with 11 bases sitting between them. The CDR3 consists of 15 residues. The chain links TRBV6-5 to TRBJ2-5; D gene uncertain. The receptor was derived from a woman at least 80 years old with COVID-19, enrolled during active disease. The sample was peripheral blood. The CDR3 sequence is CASSYGGPPQETQYF. In DNA, the CDR3 is TGTGCCAGCAGTTACGGCGGTCCCCCCCAAGAGACCCAGTACTTC.